This TCR beta chain was obtained from a study of siplizumab effects on memory and regulatory T cells. Study observations and caveats: Naive T cells were seemingly more diverse than memory cells, and major contributions to the alloresponse seemed to be made by them. Proliferating Tregs from siplizumab cultures lacked functional confirmation of suppression.

CDR3 size: 21 residues. Germline CDR1 and CDR2: MNHEY and SMNVEV (reference sequence). The V end lost 5 bases, the J end lost 2 bases, and 31 bases lay between the germline ends. Regarding this clone: Its antigen is undetermined.

Only in-frame clones appear in the TCRdb table, and some are missing; sequencing was by immunoSEQ multiplex PCR. The table lists 65,000 to 70,000 clones, 80% to 90% of them singletons. The clonotype originates from a human donor in good health. The V gene is TRBV27, the J gene TRBJ1-5; possibly TRBD1 for D (5 bases). Sequencing was carried out using Tregs sorted from blood. The CDR3 spells CASSLTPRAGTPGRGNQPQHF. The CDR3 coding sequence is TGTGCCAGCAGTCTCACCCCTCGGGCGGGGACCCCGGGAAGAGGCAATCAGCCCCAGCATTTT.